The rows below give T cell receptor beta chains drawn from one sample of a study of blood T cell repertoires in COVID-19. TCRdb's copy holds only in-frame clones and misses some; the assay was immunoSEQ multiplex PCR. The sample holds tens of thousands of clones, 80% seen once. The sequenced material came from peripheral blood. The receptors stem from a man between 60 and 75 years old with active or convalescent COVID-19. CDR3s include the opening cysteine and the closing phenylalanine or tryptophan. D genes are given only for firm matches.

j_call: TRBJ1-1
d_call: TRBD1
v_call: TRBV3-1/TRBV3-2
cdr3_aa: CASSSRDSEAFF

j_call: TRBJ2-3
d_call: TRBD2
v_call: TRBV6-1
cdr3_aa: CASSEQRGYTDTQYF

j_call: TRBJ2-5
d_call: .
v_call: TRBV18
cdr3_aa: CATKRTSQETQYF

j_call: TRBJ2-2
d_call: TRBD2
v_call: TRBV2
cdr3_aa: CASRGTSSNTGELFF

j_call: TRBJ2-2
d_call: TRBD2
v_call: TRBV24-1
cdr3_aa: CATAGGTATGELFF

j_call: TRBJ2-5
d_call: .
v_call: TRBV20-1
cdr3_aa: CSAAVKETQYF

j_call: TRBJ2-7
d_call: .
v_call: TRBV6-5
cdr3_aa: CASSYSGGRGTYEQYF

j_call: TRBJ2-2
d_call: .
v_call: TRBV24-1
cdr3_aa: CATSERTEFTGELFF

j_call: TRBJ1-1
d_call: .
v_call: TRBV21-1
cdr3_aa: CASSVQGAARIF

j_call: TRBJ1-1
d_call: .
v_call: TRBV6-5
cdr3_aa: CATKGQMNTEAFF

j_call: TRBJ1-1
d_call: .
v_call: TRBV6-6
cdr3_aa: CASRPQGNTEAFF

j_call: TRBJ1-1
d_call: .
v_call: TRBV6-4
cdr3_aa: CASSVDSNTEAFF

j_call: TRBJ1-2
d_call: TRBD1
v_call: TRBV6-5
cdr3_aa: CASSLGQGDYGYTF

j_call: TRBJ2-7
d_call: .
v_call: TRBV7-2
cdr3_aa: CASSQGTGAYEQYF

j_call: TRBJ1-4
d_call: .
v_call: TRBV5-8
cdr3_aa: CASSLGPGASNEKLFF

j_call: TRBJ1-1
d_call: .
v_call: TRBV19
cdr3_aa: CASSIDSENTEAFF

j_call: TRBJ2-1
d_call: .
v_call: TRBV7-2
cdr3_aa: CASSLAGAHNEQFF

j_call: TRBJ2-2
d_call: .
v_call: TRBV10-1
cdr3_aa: CASITKSRGELFF

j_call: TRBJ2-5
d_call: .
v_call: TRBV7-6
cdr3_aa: CASSSNGGSGRETQYF

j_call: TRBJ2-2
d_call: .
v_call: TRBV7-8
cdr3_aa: CASSLGSQGNGELFF

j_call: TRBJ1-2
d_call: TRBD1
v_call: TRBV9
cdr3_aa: CASSVRTGYYGYTF

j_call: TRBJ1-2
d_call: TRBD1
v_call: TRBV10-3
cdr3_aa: CAISDPGTGGDGYTF

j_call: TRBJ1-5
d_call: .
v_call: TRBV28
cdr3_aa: CASSLYGGTSNQPQHF

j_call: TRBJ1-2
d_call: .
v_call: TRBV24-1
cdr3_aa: CATSDGRGYTF

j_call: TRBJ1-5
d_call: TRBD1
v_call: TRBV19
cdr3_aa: CASSQGDSNQPQHF

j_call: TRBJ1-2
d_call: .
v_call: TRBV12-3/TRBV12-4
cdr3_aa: CASSQGTLYGYTF

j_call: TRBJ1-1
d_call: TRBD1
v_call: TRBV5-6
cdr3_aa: CASSSVGQGATEAFF

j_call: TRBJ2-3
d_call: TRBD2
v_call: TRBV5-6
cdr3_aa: CASSAEGRGSTDTQYF

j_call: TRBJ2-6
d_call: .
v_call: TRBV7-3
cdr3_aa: CASSPGGSGANVLTF

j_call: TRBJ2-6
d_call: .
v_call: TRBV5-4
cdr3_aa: CASSSEGSGANVLTF

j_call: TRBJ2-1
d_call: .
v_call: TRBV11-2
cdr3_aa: CASSFIRQLNNEQFF

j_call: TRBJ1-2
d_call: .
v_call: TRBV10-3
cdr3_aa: CAISSSGYGYTF

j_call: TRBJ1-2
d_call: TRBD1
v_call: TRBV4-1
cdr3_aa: CASRSTGMDGYTF

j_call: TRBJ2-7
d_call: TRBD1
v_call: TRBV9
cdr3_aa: CASSVGSATGSLLEQYF

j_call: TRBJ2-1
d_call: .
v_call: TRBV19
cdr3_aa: CASSIVFGNEQFF

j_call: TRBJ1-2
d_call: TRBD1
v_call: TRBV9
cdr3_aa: CASSVTYRGQDGYTF

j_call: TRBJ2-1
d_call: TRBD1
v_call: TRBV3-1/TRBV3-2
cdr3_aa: CASSHQRQGSLYNEQFF

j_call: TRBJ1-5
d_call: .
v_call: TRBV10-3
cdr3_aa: CAISSGREGQPQHF

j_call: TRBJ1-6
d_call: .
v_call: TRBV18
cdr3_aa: CASSPRQDNSPLHF

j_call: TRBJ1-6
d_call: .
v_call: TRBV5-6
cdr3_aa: CASSEGIRDYNSPLHF

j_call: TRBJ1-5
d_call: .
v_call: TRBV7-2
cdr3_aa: CASSPAFRQISNQPQHF

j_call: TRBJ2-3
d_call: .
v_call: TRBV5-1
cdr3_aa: CASSLALTAPGDTQYF

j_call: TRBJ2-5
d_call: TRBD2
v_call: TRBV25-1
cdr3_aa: CASSGDLGLTQETQYF

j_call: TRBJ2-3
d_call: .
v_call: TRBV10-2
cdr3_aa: CASSGADTQYF

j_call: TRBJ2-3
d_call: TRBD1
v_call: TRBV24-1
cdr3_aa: CATSDWSGGLGIGTQYF

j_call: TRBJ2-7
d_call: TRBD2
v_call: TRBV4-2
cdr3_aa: CASSQEVSSGGAGEQYF

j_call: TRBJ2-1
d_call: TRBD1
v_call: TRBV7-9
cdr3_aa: CASSSTGAYNEQFF

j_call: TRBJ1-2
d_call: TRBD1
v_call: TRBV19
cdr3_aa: CASSRDRGGGYGYTF

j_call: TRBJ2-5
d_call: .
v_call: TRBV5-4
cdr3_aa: CASTFGPSETQYF

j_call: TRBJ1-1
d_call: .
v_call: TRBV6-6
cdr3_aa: CASSPGNTEAFF

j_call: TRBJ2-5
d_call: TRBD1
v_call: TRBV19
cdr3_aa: CASSRGFYRGRIGQETQYF

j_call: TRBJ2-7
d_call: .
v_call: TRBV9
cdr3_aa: CASSVLAGELYEQYF

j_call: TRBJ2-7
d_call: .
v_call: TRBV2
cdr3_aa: CASSGDSYEQYF

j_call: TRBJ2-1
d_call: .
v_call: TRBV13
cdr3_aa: CASSLEGGSFGQFF

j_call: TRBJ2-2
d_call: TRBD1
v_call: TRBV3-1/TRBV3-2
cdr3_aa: CASSPDRVGYTGELFF

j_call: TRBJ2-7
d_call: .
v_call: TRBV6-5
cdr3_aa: CASSRDSYEQYF

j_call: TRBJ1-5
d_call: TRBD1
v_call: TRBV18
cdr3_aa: CASSPTGTGVNQPQHF

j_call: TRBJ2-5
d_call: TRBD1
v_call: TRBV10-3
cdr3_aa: CAISETGQGQGTQYF